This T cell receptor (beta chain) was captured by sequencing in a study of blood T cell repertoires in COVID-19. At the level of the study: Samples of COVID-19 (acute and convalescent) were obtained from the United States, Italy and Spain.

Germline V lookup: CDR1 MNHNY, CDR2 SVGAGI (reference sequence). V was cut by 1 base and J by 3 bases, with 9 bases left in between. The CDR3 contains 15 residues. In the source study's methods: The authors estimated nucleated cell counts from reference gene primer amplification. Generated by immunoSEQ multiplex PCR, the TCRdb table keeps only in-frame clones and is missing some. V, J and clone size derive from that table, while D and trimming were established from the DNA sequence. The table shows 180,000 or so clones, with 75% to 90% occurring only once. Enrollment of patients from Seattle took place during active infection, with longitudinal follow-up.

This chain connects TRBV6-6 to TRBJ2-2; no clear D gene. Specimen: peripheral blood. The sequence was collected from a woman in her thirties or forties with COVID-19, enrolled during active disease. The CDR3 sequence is CASSYWPTDTGELFF. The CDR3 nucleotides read TGTGCCAGCAGTTACTGGCCGACTGACACCGGGGAGCTGTTTTTT.